The clone carrying this T cell receptor (beta chain) was seen ten or more times. The antigen is unknown. The data are from a study of identical twins. Whole-study findings and limits: Insertions ran lower in abundant cord blood beta clonotypes, though not in memory repertoires.

Template switching added a universal primer site; cDNA carried unique molecular identifiers. TCRdb reprocessed the 5' RACE reads with MiXCR, giving one entry per CDR3 protein. In the table there are 1.5 million to 2 million distinct CDR3 sequences, around 29% of which are singletons. CDR3 length equals 14 residues. Germline V gene lookup returns CDR1 SQVTM and CDR2 ANQGSEA. Between the trimmed V and J ends, which lost 1 base and 1 base, there was a span of 10 bases. This chain joins TRBV29-1 and TRBJ1-2; D ambiguous. The source material was cord blood. The TCR was taken from a newborn girl in good health. The CDR3 region is CSVEGNDHNYGYTF. Written as DNA, the CDR3 is TGCAGCGTTGAAGGGAACGACCATAACTATGGCTACACCTTC.